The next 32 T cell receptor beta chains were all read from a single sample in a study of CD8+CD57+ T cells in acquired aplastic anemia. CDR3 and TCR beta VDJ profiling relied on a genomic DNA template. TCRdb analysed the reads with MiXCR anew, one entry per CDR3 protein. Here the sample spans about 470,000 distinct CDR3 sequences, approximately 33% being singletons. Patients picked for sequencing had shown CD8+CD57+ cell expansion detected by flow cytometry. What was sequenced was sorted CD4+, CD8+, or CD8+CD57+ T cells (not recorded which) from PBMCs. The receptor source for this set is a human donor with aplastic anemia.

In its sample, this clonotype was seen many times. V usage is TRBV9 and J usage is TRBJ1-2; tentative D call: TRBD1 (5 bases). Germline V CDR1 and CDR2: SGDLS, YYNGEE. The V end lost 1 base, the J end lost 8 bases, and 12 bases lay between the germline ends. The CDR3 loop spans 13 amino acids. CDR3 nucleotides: TGTGCCAGCAGCGTATTGGCAGGGCGGGGCTACACCTTC. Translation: CASSVLAGRGYTF.

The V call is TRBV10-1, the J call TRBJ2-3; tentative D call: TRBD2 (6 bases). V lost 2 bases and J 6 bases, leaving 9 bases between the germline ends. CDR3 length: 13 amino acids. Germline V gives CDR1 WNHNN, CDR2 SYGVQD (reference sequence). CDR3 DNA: TGCGCCAGCAGTGAGCGGGAGTGGGATACGCAGTATTTT. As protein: CASSEREWDTQYF.

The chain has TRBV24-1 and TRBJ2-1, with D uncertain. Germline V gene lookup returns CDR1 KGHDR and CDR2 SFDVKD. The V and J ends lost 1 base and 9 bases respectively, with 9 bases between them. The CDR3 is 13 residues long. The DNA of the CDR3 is TGTGCCACCAGTGATTTCCCCCGGACTGAGCAGTTCTTC. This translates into CATSDFPRTEQFF.

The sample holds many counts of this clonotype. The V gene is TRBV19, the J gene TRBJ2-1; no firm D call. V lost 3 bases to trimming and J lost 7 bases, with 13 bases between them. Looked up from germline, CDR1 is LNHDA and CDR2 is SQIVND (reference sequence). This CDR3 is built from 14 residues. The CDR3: CASSIRQIGNEQFF. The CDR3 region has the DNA TGTGCCAGTAGTATTCGGCAGATTGGAAATGAGCAGTTCTTC.

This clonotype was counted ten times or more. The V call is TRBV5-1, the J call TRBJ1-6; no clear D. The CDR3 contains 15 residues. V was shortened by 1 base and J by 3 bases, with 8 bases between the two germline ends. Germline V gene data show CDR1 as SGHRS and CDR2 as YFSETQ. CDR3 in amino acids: CASSLLQSYNSPLHF. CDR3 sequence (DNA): TGCGCCAGCAGCTTGCTGCAGAGCTATAATTCACCCCTCCACTTT.

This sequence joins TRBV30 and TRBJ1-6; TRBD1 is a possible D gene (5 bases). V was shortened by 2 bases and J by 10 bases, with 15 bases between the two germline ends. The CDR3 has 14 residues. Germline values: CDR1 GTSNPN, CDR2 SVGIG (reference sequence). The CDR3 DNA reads TGTGCCTGGAGTTCTACGGGAGGGGAATCACCCCTCCACTTT. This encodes CAWSSTGGESPLHF.

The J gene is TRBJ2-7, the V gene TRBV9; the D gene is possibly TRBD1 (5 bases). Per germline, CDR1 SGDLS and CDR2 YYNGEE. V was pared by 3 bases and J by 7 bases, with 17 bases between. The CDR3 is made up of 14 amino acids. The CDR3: CASSATANYNEQYF. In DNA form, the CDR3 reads TGTGCCAGCAGCGCGACAGCGAACTACAATGAGCAGTACTTC. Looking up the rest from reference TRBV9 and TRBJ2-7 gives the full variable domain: DSGVTQTPKHLITATGQRVTLRCSPRSGDLSVYWYQQSLDQGLQFLIQYYNGEERAKGNILERFSAQQFPDLHSELNLSSLELGDSALYFCASSATANYNEQYFGPGTRLTVT.

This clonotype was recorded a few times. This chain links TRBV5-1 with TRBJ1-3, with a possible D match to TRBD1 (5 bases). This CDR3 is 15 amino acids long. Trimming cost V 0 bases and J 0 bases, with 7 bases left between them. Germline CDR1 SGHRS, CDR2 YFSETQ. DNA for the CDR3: TGCGCCAGCAGCTTGGGACAGAGCTCTGGAAACACCATATATTTT. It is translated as CASSLGQSSGNTIYF.

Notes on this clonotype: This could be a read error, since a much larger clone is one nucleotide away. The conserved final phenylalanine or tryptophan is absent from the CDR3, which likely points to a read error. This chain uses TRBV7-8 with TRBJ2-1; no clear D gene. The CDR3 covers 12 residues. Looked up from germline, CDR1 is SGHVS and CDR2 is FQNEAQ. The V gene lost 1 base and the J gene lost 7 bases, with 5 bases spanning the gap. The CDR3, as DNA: TGTGCCAGCAGCTTAGATCTGAATGAGCAGTTCCTC. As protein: CASSLDLNEQFL.

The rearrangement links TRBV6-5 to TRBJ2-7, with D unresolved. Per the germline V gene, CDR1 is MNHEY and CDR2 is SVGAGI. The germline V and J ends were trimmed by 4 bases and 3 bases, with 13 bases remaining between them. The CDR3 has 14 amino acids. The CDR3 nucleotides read TGTGCCAGCAGTTTTGGGCTCGAGTACTACGAGCAGTACTTC. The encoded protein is CASSFGLEYYEQYF.

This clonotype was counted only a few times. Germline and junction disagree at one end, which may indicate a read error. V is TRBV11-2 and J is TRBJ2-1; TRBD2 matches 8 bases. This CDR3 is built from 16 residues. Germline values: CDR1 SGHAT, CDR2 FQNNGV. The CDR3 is CASSLDLAGDYNEQFF. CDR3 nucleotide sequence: TGTGCCAGCAGCCTAGATCTAGCGGGCGATTACAATGAGCAGTTCTTC.

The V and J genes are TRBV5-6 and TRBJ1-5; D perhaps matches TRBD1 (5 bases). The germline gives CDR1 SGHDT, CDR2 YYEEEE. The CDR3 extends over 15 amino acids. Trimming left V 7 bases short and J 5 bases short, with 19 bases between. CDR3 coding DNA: TGTGCCAGCGGCAGGACGCAGGGTGGCGATCAGCCCCAGCATTTT. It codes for CASGRTQGGDQPQHF.

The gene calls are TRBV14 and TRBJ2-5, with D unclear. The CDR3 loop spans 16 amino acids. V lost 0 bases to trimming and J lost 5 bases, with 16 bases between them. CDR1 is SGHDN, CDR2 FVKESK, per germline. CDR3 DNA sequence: TGTGCCAGCAGCCAAGAGTCACTCCCAGCCGGGGAGACCCAGTACTTC. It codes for CASSQESLPAGETQYF.

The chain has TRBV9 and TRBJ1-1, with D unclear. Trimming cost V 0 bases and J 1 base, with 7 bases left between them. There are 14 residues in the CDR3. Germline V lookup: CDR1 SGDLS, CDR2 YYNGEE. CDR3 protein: CASSVGGPNTEAFF. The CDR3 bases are TGTGCCAGCAGCGTAGGTGGGCCGAACACTGAAGCTTTCTTT.

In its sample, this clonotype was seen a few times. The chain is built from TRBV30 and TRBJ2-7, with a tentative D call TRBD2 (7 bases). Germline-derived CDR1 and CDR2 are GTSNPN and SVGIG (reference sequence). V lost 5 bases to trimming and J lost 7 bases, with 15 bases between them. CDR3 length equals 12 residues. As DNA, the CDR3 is TGTGCCTGGGCCCCGGGGGGCGGGGAGCAGTACTTC. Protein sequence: CAWAPGGGEQYF. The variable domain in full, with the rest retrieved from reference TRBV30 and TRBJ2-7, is SQTIHQWPATLVQPVGSPLSLECTVEGTSNPNLYWYRQAAGRGLQLLFYSVGIGQISSEVPQNLSASRPQDRQFILSSKKLLLSDSGFYLCAWAPGGGEQYFGPGTRLTVT.

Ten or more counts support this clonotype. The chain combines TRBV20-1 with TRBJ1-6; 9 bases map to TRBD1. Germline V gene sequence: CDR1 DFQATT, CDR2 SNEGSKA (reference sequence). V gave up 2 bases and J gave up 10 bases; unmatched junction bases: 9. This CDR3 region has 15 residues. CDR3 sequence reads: CSARPTTGGLSPLHF. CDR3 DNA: TGCAGTGCTAGACCTACGACAGGGGGATTATCACCCCTCCACTTT.

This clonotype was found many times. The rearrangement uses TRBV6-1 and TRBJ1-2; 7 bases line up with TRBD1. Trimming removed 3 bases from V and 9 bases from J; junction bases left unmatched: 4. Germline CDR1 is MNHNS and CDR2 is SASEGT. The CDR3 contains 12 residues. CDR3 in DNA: TGTGCCAGCAGTGACTACAGGGGCCGCTACACCTTC. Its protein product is CASSDYRGRYTF.

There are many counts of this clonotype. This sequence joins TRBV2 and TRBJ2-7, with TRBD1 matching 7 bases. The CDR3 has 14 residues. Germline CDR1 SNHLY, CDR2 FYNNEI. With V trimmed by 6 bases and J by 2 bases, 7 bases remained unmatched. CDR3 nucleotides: TGTGCCAGCAGGACCGGGACAGAAGCCTACGAGCAGTACTTC. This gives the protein CASRTGTEAYEQYF.

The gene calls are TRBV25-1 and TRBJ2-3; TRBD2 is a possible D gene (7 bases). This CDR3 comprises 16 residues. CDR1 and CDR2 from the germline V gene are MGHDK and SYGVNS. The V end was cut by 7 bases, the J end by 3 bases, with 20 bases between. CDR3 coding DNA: TGTGCCAGCATTAAGTGGGCGGGGGACACGACAGATACGCAGTATTTT. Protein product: CASIKWAGDTTDTQYF. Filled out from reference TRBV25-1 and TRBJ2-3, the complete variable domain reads EADIYQTPRYLVIGTGKKITLECSQTMGHDKMYWYQQDPGMELHLIHYSYGVNSTEKGDLSSESTVSRIRTEHFPLTLESARPSHTSQYLCASIKWAGDTTDTQYFGPGTRLTVL.

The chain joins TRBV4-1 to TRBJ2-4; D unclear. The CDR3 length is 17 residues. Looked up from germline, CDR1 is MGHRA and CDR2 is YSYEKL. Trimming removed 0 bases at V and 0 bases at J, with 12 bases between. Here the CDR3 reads CASSQEVETQAKNIQYF. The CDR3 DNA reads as TGCGCCAGCAGCCAAGAAGTCGAGACACAAGCCAAAAACATTCAGTACTTC.

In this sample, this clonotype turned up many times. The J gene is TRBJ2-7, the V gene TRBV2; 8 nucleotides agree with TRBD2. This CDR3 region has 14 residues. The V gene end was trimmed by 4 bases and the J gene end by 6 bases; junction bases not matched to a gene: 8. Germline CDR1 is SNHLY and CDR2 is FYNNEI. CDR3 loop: CASSGAGDTVEQYF. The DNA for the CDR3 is TGTGCCAGCAGTGGAGCGGGAGATACGGTCGAGCAGTACTTC. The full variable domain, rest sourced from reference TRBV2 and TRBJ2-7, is EPEVTQTPSHQVTQMGQEVILRCVPISNHLYFYWYRQILGQKVEFLVSFYNNEISEKSEIFDDQFSVERPDGSNFTLKIRSTKLEDSAMYFCASSGAGDTVEQYFGPGTRLTVT.

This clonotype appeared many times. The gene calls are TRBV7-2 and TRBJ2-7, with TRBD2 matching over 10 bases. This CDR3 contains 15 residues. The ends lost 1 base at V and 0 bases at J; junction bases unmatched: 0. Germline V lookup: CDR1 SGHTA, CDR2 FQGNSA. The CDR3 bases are TGTGCCAGCAGCTTAGGACTAGCGGGCTCCTACGAGCAGTACTTC. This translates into CASSLGLAGSYEQYF.

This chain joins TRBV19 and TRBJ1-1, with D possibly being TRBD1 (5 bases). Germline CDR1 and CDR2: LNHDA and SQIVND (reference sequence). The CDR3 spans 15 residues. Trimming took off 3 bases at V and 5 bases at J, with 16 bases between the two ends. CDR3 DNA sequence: TGTGCCAGTAGTATCGGTCGGGTTGGGGCGACTGAAGCTTTCTTT. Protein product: CASSIGRVGATEAFF.

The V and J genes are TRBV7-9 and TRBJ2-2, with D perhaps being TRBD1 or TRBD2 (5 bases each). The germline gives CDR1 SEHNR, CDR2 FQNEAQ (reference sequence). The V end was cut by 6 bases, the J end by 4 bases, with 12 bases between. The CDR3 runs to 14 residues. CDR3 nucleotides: TGTGCCAGCAGAGCCGGGACGCTCACCGGGGAGCTGTTTTTT. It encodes CASRAGTLTGELFF. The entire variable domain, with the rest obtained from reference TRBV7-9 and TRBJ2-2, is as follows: DTGVSQNPRHKITKRGQNVTFRCDPISEHNRLYWYRQTLGQGPEFLTYFQNEAQLEKSRLLSDRFSAERPKGSFSTLEIQRTEQGDSAMYLCASRAGTLTGELFFGEGSRLTVL.

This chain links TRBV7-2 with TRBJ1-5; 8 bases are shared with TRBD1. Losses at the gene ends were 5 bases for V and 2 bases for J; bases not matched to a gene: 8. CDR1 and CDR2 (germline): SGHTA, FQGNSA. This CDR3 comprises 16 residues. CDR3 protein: CASSIRTGWGNQPQHF. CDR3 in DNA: TGTGCCAGCAGCATAAGGACAGGGTGGGGCAATCAGCCCCAGCATTTT.

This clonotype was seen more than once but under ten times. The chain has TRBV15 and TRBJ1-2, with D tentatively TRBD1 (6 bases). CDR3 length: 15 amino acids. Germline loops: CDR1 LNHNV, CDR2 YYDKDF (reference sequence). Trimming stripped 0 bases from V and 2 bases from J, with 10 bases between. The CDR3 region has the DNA TGTGCCACCAGCAGAGATTCAGGGGCAAACTATGGCTACACCTTC. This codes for CATSRDSGANYGYTF.

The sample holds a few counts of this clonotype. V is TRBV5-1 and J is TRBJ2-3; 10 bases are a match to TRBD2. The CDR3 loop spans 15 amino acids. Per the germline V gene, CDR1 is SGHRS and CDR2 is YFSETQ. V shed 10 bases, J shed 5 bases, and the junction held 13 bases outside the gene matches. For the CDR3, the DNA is TGCGCCTCGAAGGGCCTAGCGGGAGTGGGAGATACGCAGTATTTT. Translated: CASKGLAGVGDTQYF.

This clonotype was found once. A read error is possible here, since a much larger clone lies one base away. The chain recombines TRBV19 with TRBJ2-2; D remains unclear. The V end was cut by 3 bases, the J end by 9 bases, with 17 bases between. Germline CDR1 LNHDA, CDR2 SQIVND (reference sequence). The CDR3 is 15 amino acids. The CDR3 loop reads CASSMRPEFHRELFF. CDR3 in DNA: TGTGCCAGTAGTATGCGTCCCGAATTCCACCGGGAGCTGTTTTTT.

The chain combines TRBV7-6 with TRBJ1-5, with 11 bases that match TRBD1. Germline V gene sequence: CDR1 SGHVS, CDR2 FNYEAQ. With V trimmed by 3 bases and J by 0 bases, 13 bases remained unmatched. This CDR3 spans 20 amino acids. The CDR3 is CASSLVLGTGGTNSNQPQHF. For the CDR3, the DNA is TGTGCCAGCAGCTTGGTCCTGGGGACAGGGGGAACCAATAGCAATCAGCCCCAGCATTTT.

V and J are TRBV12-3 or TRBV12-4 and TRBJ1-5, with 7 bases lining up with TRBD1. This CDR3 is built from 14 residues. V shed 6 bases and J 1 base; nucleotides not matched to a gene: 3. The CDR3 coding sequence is TGTGCCAGCAGCGGGACAGTGAGCAATCAGCCCCAGCATTTT. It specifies CASSGTVSNQPQHF.

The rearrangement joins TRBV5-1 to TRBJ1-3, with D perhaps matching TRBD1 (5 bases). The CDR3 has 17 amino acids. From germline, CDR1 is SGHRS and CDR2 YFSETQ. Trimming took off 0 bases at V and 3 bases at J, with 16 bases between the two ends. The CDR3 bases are TGCGCCAGCAGCTTGGCCGTCGGTCCGGGGGATGGAAACACCATATATTTT. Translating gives CASSLAVGPGDGNTIYF.

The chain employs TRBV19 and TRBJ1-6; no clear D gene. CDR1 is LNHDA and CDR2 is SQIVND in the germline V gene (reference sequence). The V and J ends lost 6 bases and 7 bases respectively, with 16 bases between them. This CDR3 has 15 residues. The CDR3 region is CASSYPGLPNSPLHF. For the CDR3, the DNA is TGTGCCAGTAGCTACCCGGGCCTACCAAATTCACCCCTCCACTTT.